Following are 10 T cell receptor beta chains from one sample sequenced in a study of post-analysis software for immune sequencing data. General study points: TRBV5-6, TRBV5-1 and TRBV20-1 belonged to a set of a few TRBV segments that were more frequent in patients than controls.

Researchers reported that TCR beta cDNA libraries carried unique molecular identifiers. MiXCR, run by TCRdb on the PCR reads, gives a single entry per CDR3 protein. The sample holds 400,000 to 500,000 distinct CDR3 sequences, approximately 42% seen once. For these receptors, no antigen is known. The source material was blood. The source of these receptors is a girl aged 2 to 9 with multiple sclerosis.

The genes are TRBV6-2 or TRBV6-3 and TRBJ2-1, with TRBD1 identical over 8 bases. In germline, CDR1 is MNHEY, CDR2 SVGEGT. The CDR3 is 15 residues long. The junction had 6 bases not matched to a gene; V was cut back by 1 base and J by 7 bases. The CDR3 region has the DNA TGTGCCAGCAGTTACTTCAGGGGGCGCGGTAATGAGCAGTTCTTC. Translated: CASSYFRGRGNEQFF.

The rearrangement uses TRBV11-2 and TRBJ2-7; D may be TRBD1 (6 bases). The CDR3 loop spans 13 amino acids. Trimming left V 3 bases short and J 3 bases short, with 9 bases between. In germline, CDR1 is SGHAT, CDR2 FQNNGV. In nucleotides, the CDR3 is TGTGCCAGCAGCTTGGGGGCGATCTACGAGCAGTACTTC. It specifies CASSLGAIYEQYF.

The CDR3 coding sequence is TGTGCCAGCAACCACAGGGACAGGGTCCTTAGCACAGATACGCAGTATTTT. It codes for CASNHRDRVLSTDTQYF. This rearrangement joins TRBV6-2 or TRBV6-3 to TRBJ2-3; 9 positions match TRBD1. The J segment lost 0 bases and the V segment lost 7 bases, leaving 11 bases of the junction unmatched. This CDR3 spans 17 amino acids. Germline-derived CDR1 and CDR2 are MNHEY and SVGEGT.

This clonotype was picked up a small number of times. The chain joins TRBV15 to TRBJ2-4; D is unresolved. V was shortened by 1 base and J by 3 bases, with 16 bases between the two germline ends. The CDR3 runs 17 residues. The germline V gene has CDR1 LNHNV and CDR2 YYDKDF (reference sequence). The CDR3 region has the DNA TGTGCCACCAGCAGAGCGTATACGCTCTTGGGCAAAAACATTCAGTACTTC. Residues: CATSRAYTLLGKNIQYF.

V gene TRBV10-3 combines with J gene TRBJ2-1, with TRBD1 identical over 7 bases. The CDR3 is made up of 13 amino acids. The J segment lost 7 bases and the V segment lost 7 bases, leaving 7 bases of the junction unmatched. The germline V gene encodes CDR1 ENHRY and CDR2 SYGVKD. CDR3 residues: CAITSWTGNEQFF. In DNA form, the CDR3 reads TGTGCCATCACCTCTTGGACAGGTAATGAGCAGTTCTTC.

This clonotype was seen more than once but under ten times. This rearrangement joins TRBV5-1 to TRBJ1-2; D is unresolved. CDR1 is SGHRS, CDR2 YFSETQ, per germline. V lost 0 bases and J 2 bases, leaving 8 bases between the germline ends. The CDR3 consists of 14 residues. The DNA for the CDR3 is TGCGCCAGCAGCTTGGGGGCCAGCAACTATGGCTACACCTTC. Its protein is CASSLGASNYGYTF. The full variable domain, with the rest looked up from reference TRBV5-1 and TRBJ1-2, is KAGVTQTPRYLIKTRGQQVTLSCSPISGHRSVSWYQQTPGQGLQFLFEYFSETQRNKGNFPGRFSGRQFSNSRSEMNVSTLELGDSALYLCASSLGASNYGYTFGSGTRLTVV.

This clonotype was observed once. A much larger clone lies a single base off, so this may be a read error. The chain recombines TRBV7-2 with TRBJ2-7; the match to TRBD2 covers 9 bases. CDR1 is SGHTA and CDR2 is FQGNSA in the germline V gene. The length of the CDR3 is 15 residues. The junction had 8 bases not matched to a gene; V was cut back by 5 bases and J by 3 bases. CDR3 in DNA: TGTGCCAGCAGCCGGGAGTGGACTAGCGACTACGAGCAGTACTTC. Protein product: CASSREWTSDYEQYF. Based on the CDR3 plus reference TRBV7-2 and TRBJ2-7, the full variable domain is GAGVSQSPSNKVTEKGKDVELRCDPISGHTALYWYRQSLGQGLEFLIYFQGNSAPDKSGLPSDRFSAERTGGSVSTLTIQRTQQEDSAVYLCASSREWTSDYEQYFGPGTRLTVT.

This clonotype was seen more than once but under ten times. The chain couples TRBV12-3 or TRBV12-4 to TRBJ1-5; no firm D call. V was clipped by 3 bases and J by 0 bases, with 15 bases between them. CDR3 size: 17 residues. The CDR3 loop is CASSLFSSRYSNQPQHF. The CDR3 region has the DNA TGTGCCAGCAGTTTGTTTTCTAGCCGTTATAGCAATCAGCCCCAGCATTTT.

V gene TRBV9 combines with J gene TRBJ2-1; D is uncertain. The CDR3 has 18 amino acids. The germline gives CDR1 SGDLS, CDR2 YYNGEE. Trimming stripped 3 bases from V and 0 bases from J, with 19 bases between. CDR3 residues: CASSAASRPGNSYNEQFF. CDR3 DNA sequence: TGTGCCAGCAGCGCCGCTTCAAGACCCGGTAACTCCTACAATGAGCAGTTCTTC. Full variable domain (outside the CDR3, taken from reference TRBV9 and TRBJ2-1): DSGVTQTPKHLITATGQRVTLRCSPRSGDLSVYWYQQSLDQGLQFLIQYYNGEERAKGNILERFSAQQFPDLHSELNLSSLELGDSALYFCASSAASRPGNSYNEQFFGPGTRLTVL.

Only one count was recorded for this clonotype. The chain joins TRBV28 to TRBJ2-5; D gene uncertain. The germline V and J ends were trimmed by 1 base and 0 bases, with 9 bases remaining between them. The germline V gene has CDR1 MDHEN and CDR2 SYDVKM. The CDR3 length is 15 residues. CDR3 in amino acids: CASSLYTSNQETQYF. The CDR3 nucleotides are TGTGCCAGCAGTTTATATACCAGTAACCAAGAGACCCAGTACTTC.